Below are 18 T cell receptor beta chains sequenced from a single sample in a study of blood T cell repertoires in COVID-19. Assay: immunoSEQ multiplex PCR; the TCRdb copy retains only in-frame clones and omits some. This sample has about 270,000 clones, with about 76% found just once. Sequenced material: peripheral blood. All receptors come from an older woman with active or convalescent COVID-19.

The chain employs TRBV11-1 and TRBJ1-1, with D unresolved. Germline CDR1 and CDR2: SGHAT and FQDESV (reference sequence). The CDR3 sequence is 14 residues long. V was trimmed by 1 base and J by 1 base, leaving 7 bases between them. The CDR3: CASSLGRRNTEAFF. CDR3 DNA sequence: TGTGCCAGCAGCTTAGGACGGAGGAACACTGAAGCTTTCTTT.

V usage is TRBV3-1 (or the pseudogene TRBV3-2) and J usage is TRBJ2-3, with TRBD1 identical over 7 bases. This CDR3 has 15 residues. V dropped 3 bases and J dropped 4; count of bases not matched to a gene: 7. CDR1 is LGHDT and CDR2 is YNNKEL in the germline V gene (reference sequence). The CDR3 nucleotides read TGTGCCAGCAGCCAGGCTGGACAGGCCGCAGATACGCAGTATTTT. This codes for CASSQAGQAADTQYF.

The gene calls are TRBV5-1 and TRBJ2-5, with 9 bases lining up with TRBD1. Germline CDR1 and CDR2: SGHRS and YFSETQ. The CDR3 loop spans 16 amino acids. Trimming removed 4 bases from V and 2 bases from J; junction bases left unmatched: 9. This CDR3 reads CASSRPRDRVQETQYF. CDR3 bases: TGCGCCAGCAGCAGGCCCCGGGACAGGGTTCAAGAGACCCAGTACTTC. Full variable domain (remainder filled in from reference TRBV5-1 and TRBJ2-5): KAGVTQTPRYLIKTRGQQVTLSCSPISGHRSVSWYQQTPGQGLQFLFEYFSETQRNKGNFPGRFSGRQFSNSRSEMNVSTLELGDSALYLCASSRPRDRVQETQYFGPGTRLLVL.

This clone was recorded a few times. The chain combines TRBV6-5 with TRBJ1-6; TRBD1 agrees at 7 bases. The CDR3 loop spans 14 amino acids. V lost 6 bases, J lost 9 bases, and 8 bases stayed unmatched. Germline CDR1 MNHEY, CDR2 SVGAGI. As DNA, the CDR3 is TGTGCCAGCAGCCGCAGGGGGGACCCTTCACCCCTCCACTTT. Amino acid sequence: CASSRRGDPSPLHF.

The chain links TRBV7-2 to TRBJ1-1; TRBD1 aligns across 10 bases. With 4 bases clipped from V and 5 bases from J, the junction kept 7 bases outside the gene matches. Germline V gene lookup returns CDR1 SGHTA and CDR2 FQGNSA. This CDR3 comprises 15 residues. CDR3 sequence: CASSSGTGERTEAFF. The CDR3 DNA reads as TGTGCCAGCAGCTCAGGGACAGGGGAGAGGACTGAAGCTTTCTTT.

The genes are TRBV4-2 and TRBJ1-3, with unresolved D. V gave up 0 bases and J gave up 7 bases, with 4 bases separating them. The CDR3 sequence is 12 residues long. Per germline, CDR1 LGHNA and CDR2 YNFKEQ. DNA for the CDR3: TGTGCCAGCAGCCAAGACCGGAACACCATATATTTT. Residues: CASSQDRNTIYF.

CDR3 sequence reads: CASSEDGRSGGASYNEQFF. CDR3 bases: TGTGCCAGCAGTGAAGATGGACGGAGCGGGGGGGCCTCCTACAATGAGCAGTTCTTC. The chain is built from TRBV6-1 and TRBJ2-1; TRBD2 aligns across 10 bases. V lost 1 base, J lost 0 bases, and 9 bases stayed unmatched. Germline values: CDR1 MNHNS, CDR2 SASEGT. The CDR3 consists of 19 residues.

V gene TRBV3-1 (or the pseudogene TRBV3-2) combines with J gene TRBJ1-4; D may be TRBD1 (6 bases). The CDR3 has 15 amino acids. Trimming cost V 1 base and J 5 bases, with 11 bases left between them. Germline loops: CDR1 LGHDT, CDR2 YNNKEL (reference sequence). CDR3 sequence: CASSQAGHRNEKLFF. The CDR3 coding sequence is TGTGCCAGCAGCCAAGCGGGACACCGGAATGAAAAACTGTTTTTT.

The chain has TRBV15 and TRBJ2-7; possible D gene TRBD1, 7 bases. The V end was cut by 0 bases, the J end by 5 bases, with 14 bases between. Germline CDR1 reads LNHNV; CDR2 reads YYDKDF (reference sequence). CDR3 length: 15 amino acids. CDR3 in amino acids: CATSRDGRGVDEQYF. The CDR3 DNA reads TGTGCCACCAGCAGAGATGGCAGGGGGGTGGACGAGCAGTACTTC.

This clone was observed a few times. The V and J genes are TRBV5-1 and TRBJ2-3, with 7 bases identical to TRBD1. In germline, CDR1 is SGHRS, CDR2 YFSETQ. With V trimmed by 2 bases and J by 4 bases, 4 bases remained unmatched. The CDR3 has 14 amino acids. The CDR3 spells CASSFGTESDTQYF. CDR3 coding DNA: TGCGCCAGCAGCTTTGGGACAGAGTCAGATACGCAGTATTTT.

The V gene is TRBV7-6, the J gene TRBJ2-3; 16 positions agree with TRBD2. The CDR3 is 16 residues long. The ends lost 3 bases at V and 6 bases at J; junction bases unmatched: 3. Germline V lookup: CDR1 SGHVS, CDR2 FNYEAQ. The chain's CDR3 is CASSLGLAGGMDTQYF. CDR3 DNA sequence: TGTGCCAGCAGCTTGGGACTAGCGGGGGGGATGGATACGCAGTATTTT.

The rearrangement joins TRBV11-2 to TRBJ2-5, with 7 positions matching TRBD1. CDR3 length: 18 amino acids. Germline V gene data show CDR1 as SGHAT and CDR2 as FQNNGV. J lost 3 bases, V lost 1 base, and 14 bases had no gene match. CDR3 sequence: CASSLVLLGTADEETQYF. The CDR3 nucleotides are TGTGCCAGCAGCTTAGTTCTTCTCGGGACAGCCGATGAAGAGACCCAGTACTTC.

This rearrangement joins TRBV4-3 to TRBJ2-1; 10 bases match TRBD2. The J segment lost 4 bases and the V segment lost 1 base, leaving 4 bases of the junction unmatched. The CDR3 has 16 residues. Germline CDR1 and CDR2: LGHNA and YSLEER. Here the CDR3 DNA reads TGCGCCAGCAGCCAAGGGACTAGCGGCCTTTACAATGAGCAGTTCTTC. Its protein is CASSQGTSGLYNEQFF.

The chain combines TRBV27 with TRBJ1-2; perhaps TRBD1 as D (5 bases). V was cut by 3 bases and J by 2 bases, with 13 bases left in between. CDR1 MNHEY and CDR2 SMNVEV come from the germline V gene (reference sequence). The CDR3 extends over 15 amino acids. The CDR3 DNA is TGTGCCAGCAGTTTCGGGGGGTCGCGGAACTATGGCTACACCTTC. Amino acids: CASSFGGSRNYGYTF.

This clone was detected only a few times. The J gene is TRBJ1-1, the V gene TRBV5-1; D is unclear. Deletions cut 4 bases from V and 6 bases from J, with 13 bases between. The germline V gene has CDR1 SGHRS and CDR2 YFSETQ. CDR3 length: 13 amino acids. The CDR3 protein is CASSPSQVSEAFF. CDR3 in DNA: TGCGCCAGCAGCCCTTCCCAGGTCTCTGAAGCTTTCTTT.

The chain carries TRBV15 and TRBJ1-2; no definite D call. Germline values: CDR1 LNHNV, CDR2 YYDKDF (reference sequence). Trimming took off 1 base at V and 6 bases at J, with 9 bases between the two ends. CDR3 length: 13 amino acids. The CDR3: CATSRGPGDGYTF. The CDR3 DNA follows: TGTGCCACCAGCAGAGGCCCCGGGGATGGCTACACCTTC.

V usage is TRBV6-5 and J usage is TRBJ1-1; 8 bases are a match to TRBD1. The CDR3 is 15 amino acids. The germline V gene has CDR1 MNHEY and CDR2 SVGAGI. The trim removed 2 bases at V and 5 bases at J, leaving 7 bases unmatched. For the CDR3, the DNA is TGTGCCAGCAGTTACCGTATACAGGGGGATACTGAAGCTTTCTTT. This gives the protein CASSYRIQGDTEAFF.

The J gene is TRBJ2-7, the V gene TRBV18, with a weak D call TRBD2 (6 bases). This CDR3 is 14 amino acids long. The germline gives CDR1 KGHSH, CDR2 LQKENI. V was clipped by 2 bases and J by 0 bases, with 8 bases between them. The CDR3 DNA is TGTGCCAGCTCACCAGCGGGGAGCTCCTACGAGCAGTACTTC. The encoded protein is CASSPAGSSYEQYF. The full variable domain, its missing parts supplied by reference TRBV18 and TRBJ2-7, is NAGVMQNPRHLVRRRGQEARLRCSPMKGHSHVYWYRQLPEEGLKFMVYLQKENIIDESGMPKERFSAEFPKEGPSILRIQQVVRGDSAAYFCASSPAGSSYEQYFGPGTRLTVT.